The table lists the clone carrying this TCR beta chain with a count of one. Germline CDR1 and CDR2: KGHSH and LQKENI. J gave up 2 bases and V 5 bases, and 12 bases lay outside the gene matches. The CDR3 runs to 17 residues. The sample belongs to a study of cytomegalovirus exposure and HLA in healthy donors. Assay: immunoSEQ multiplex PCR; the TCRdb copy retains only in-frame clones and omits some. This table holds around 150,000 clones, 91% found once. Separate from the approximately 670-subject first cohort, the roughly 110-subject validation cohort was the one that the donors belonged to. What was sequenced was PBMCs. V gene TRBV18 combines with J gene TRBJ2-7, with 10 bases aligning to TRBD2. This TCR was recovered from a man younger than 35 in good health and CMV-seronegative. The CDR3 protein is CASSSTHKREGTYEQYV. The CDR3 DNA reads TGTGCCAGCTCATCCACTCATAAGCGGGAGGGTACCTACGAGCAGTACGTC.